The 8 T cell receptor beta chains listed next were all sequenced from one sample in a study of T cells in Graves' hyperthyroidism and ophthalmopathy. TCR beta CDR3 regions were amplified from RNA. TCR CDR3 underwent first-round RT-PCR with the HTBI primer set. TCRdb ran MiXCR on the multiplex PCR reads and lists one entry per CDR3 protein. The profile shows 200,000 to 250,000 distinct CDR3 sequences, approximately 24% of them singletons. The sample was blood. The receptors here all came from a woman aged 40 to 49 with Graves' ophthalmopathy.

The table lists this clonotype with many counts. The CDR3 DNA is TGTGCCAGCAGCCAAGCGGGAGGGGGCTCCTACGAGCAGTACTTC. Its translation: CASSQAGGGSYEQYF. V usage is TRBV4-2 and J usage is TRBJ2-7; 8 bases fit TRBD2. The CDR3 loop spans 15 amino acids. Germline trimming cut 1 base from V and 0 bases from J; bases unmatched to any gene: 2. In germline, CDR1 is LGHNA, CDR2 YNFKEQ.

This chain uses TRBV11-2 with TRBJ2-7, with 10 bases identical to TRBD1. The V and J ends lost 1 base and 0 bases, in that order; junction bases with no gene match: 12. Germline-derived CDR1 and CDR2 are SGHAT and FQNNGV. The CDR3 length is 19 residues. The CDR3 is CASSLVGGTGASTSYEQYF. CDR3 coding DNA: TGTGCCAGCAGCTTAGTTGGGGGGACAGGGGCCTCCACCTCCTACGAGCAGTACTTC.

In this sample, this clonotype turned up many times. The V and J genes are TRBV14 and TRBJ1-1, with D maybe TRBD1 (6 bases). Germline CDR1 reads SGHDN; CDR2 reads FVKESK. This CDR3 has 14 residues. The V end was cut by 2 bases, the J end by 4 bases, with 11 bases between. In nucleotides, the CDR3 is TGTGCCAGCAGCCAAACCATCAGGGGCACTGAAGCTTTCTTT. It specifies CASSQTIRGTEAFF.

This clonotype was seen only once. J is TRBJ1-3 and V is TRBV6-1; D is unclear. Germline assignment: CDR1 MNHNS and CDR2 SASEGT. The V end lost 0 bases, the J end lost 0 bases, and 15 bases lay between the germline ends. This CDR3 contains 18 residues. The CDR3 coding sequence is TGTGCCAGCAGTGAAGCCCTAGCCCGATACAGCTCTGGAAACACCATATATTTT. Translation: CASSEALARYSSGNTIYF.

V usage is TRBV19 and J usage is TRBJ1-5; 7 nucleotides line up with TRBD1. Germline CDR1 reads LNHDA; CDR2 reads SQIVND (reference sequence). The CDR3 totals 13 residues. V lost 8 bases to trimming and J lost 7 bases; unmatched junction nucleotides: 8. In DNA form, the CDR3 reads TGTGCCAGTCGAGAACAGGGGAAGCAGCCCCAGCATTTT. Its protein product is CASREQGKQPQHF.

This clonotype has at least ten counts. One junction end does not reproduce the germline sequence, and a read error may be involved. The chain joins TRBV28 to TRBJ2-5; D might be TRBD2 (5 bases). In germline, CDR1 is MDHEN, CDR2 SYDVKM. The CDR3 runs 12 residues. DNA for the CDR3: TGTGCCAGCACGGGGATCGCAGAGGCCCAGTACTTC. Its translation is CASTGIAEAQYF.

Worth noting for this clonotype: At one boundary the junction diverges from the germline segment, which might be a read error. The chain employs TRBV6-1 and TRBJ2-7; possible D gene TRBD2, 6 bases. The V gene's germline CDR1 is MNHNS and CDR2 SASEGT. The CDR3 has 18 residues. The CDR3 here is CASSEFGSGRSLSSEQYF. The CDR3 DNA reads as TGTGCCAGCAGTGAATTTGGTAGCGGCAGGTCTTTATCCTCCGAGCAGTACTTC.

This clonotype was seen many times. This chain links TRBV28 with TRBJ2-5; D perhaps matches TRBD1 (5 bases). The V and J ends lost 8 bases and 3 bases respectively, with 10 bases between them. Germline V lookup: CDR1 MDHEN, CDR2 SYDVKM. This CDR3 contains 12 residues. CDR3 sequence reads: CASVRGKETQYF. Written as DNA, the CDR3 is TGTGCCAGCGTTAGGGGTAAAGAGACCCAGTACTTC.